The entry below describes one T cell receptor (beta chain). The data originate from a study of patients with pleural tuberculosis. TCRdb processed the reads anew with MiXCR; each CDR3 protein has one entry. The table records about 29,000 distinct CDR3 sequences, 15% to 20% of them present only once. The trim removed 6 bases at V and 2 bases at J, leaving 5 bases unmatched. The CDR3 is 14 residues long. Germline V gene lookup returns CDR1 SQVTM and CDR2 ANQGSEA. The sample consisted of peripheral blood. The sequence was obtained from a human donor with pleural tuberculosis. The chain couples TRBV29-1 to TRBJ1-2, with TRBD1 matching over 11 bases. The DNA of the CDR3 is TGCAGCGTGGGGACAGGGGGAACAAACTATGGCTACACCTTC. Translating it yields CSVGTGGTNYGYTF.